This T cell receptor (beta chain) appears in the sequencing data of a study of blood T cell repertoires in COVID-19. Concerning this clone itself: This specimen includes other DNA sequences encoding the same CDR3.

The data were produced by immunoSEQ multiplex PCR, yet TCRdb's version contains in-frame clones alone and is incomplete. Altogether 350,000 to 400,000 clones are present, 70% to 90% being singletons, with the ten largest covering 1.2%. The V gene's germline CDR1 is MNHEY and CDR2 SVGAGI. V dropped 9 bases and J dropped 7; count of bases not matched to a gene: 7. The CDR3 extends over 13 amino acids. The receptor comes from a woman between 18 and 29 years old who had recovered from COVID-19. The V call is TRBV6-5, the J call TRBJ1-5; 9 positions match TRBD1. Sequences were obtained from PBMCs or T cells enriched from blood (not recorded which). The CDR3 loop is CASRQGVGQPQHF. The CDR3 nucleotides read TGTGCCAGTCGACAGGGGGTAGGACAGCCCCAGCATTTT.